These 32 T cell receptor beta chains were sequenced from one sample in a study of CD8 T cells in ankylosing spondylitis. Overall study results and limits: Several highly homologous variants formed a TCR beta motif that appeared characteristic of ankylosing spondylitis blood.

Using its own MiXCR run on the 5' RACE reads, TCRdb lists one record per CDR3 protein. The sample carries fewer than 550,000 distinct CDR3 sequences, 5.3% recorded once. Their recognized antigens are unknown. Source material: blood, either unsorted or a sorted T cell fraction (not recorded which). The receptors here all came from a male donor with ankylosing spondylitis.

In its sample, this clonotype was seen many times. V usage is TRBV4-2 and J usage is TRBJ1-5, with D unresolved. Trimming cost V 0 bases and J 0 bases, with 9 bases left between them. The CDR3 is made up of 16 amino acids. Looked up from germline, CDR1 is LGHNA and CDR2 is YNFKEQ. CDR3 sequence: CASSQDRVGSNQPQHF. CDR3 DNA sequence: TGTGCCAGCAGCCAAGATCGAGTGGGTAGCAATCAGCCCCAGCATTTT.

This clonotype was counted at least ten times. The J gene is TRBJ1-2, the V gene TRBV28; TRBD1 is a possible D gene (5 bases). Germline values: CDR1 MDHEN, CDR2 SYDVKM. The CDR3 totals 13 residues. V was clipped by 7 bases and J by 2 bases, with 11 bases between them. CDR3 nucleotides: TGTGCCAGCACTCTGACAGAGAACTATGGCTACACCTTC. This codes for CASTLTENYGYTF.

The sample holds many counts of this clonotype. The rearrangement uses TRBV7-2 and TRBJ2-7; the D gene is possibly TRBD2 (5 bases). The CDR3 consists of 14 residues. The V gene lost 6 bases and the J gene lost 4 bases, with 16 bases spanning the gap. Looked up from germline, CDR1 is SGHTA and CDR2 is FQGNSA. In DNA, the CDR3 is TGTGCCAGCAGGCAAGAGGGATATGCTTACGAGCAGTACTTC. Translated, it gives CASRQEGYAYEQYF. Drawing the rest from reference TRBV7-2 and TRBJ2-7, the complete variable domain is GAGVSQSPSNKVTEKGKDVELRCDPISGHTALYWYRQSLGQGLEFLIYFQGNSAPDKSGLPSDRFSAERTGGSVSTLTIQRTQQEDSAVYLCASRQEGYAYEQYFGPGTRLTVT.

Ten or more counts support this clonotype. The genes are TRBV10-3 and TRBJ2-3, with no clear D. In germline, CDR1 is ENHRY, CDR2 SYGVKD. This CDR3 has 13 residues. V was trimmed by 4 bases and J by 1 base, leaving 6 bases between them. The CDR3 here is CAISVGRTDTQYF. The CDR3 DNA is TGTGCCATCAGTGTGGGTCGCACAGATACGCAGTATTTT.

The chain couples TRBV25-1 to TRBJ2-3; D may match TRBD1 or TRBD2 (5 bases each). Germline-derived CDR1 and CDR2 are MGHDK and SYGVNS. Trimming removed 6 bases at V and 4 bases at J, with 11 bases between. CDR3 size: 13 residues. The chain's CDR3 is CASRLGAADTQYF. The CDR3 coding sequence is TGTGCCAGCAGACTAGGGGCTGCAGATACGCAGTATTTT.

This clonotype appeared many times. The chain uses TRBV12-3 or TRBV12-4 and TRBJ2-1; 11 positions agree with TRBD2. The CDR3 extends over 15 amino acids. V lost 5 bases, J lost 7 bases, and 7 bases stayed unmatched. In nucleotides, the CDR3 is TGTGCCAGCAGTGAACTAGCGGGAGCAAAAAATGAGCAGTTCTTC. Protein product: CASSELAGAKNEQFF.

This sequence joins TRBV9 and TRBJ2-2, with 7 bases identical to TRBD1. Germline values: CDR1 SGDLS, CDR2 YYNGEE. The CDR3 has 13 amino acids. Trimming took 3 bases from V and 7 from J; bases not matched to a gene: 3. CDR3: CASSAGGNGELFF. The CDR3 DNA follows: TGTGCCAGCAGCGCAGGGGGTAACGGGGAGCTGTTTTTT.

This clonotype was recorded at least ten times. The DNA of the CDR3 is TGCAGTGCTAGAGATCACGGACTTATCAAGCAGTACTTC. Protein: CSARDHGLIKQYF. The rearrangement joins TRBV20-1 to TRBJ2-7; possibly TRBD2 for D (5 bases). Trimming took off 0 bases at V and 8 bases at J, with 14 bases between the two ends. The CDR3 is 13 amino acids. Germline V gene lookup returns CDR1 DFQATT and CDR2 SNEGSKA (reference sequence).

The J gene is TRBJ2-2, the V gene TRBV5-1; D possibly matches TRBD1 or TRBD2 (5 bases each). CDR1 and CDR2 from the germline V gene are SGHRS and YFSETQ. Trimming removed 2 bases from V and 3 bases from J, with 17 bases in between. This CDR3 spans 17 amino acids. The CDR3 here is CASSFQKGTIYTGELFF. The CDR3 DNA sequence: TGCGCCAGCAGCTTCCAAAAAGGGACGATTTACACCGGGGAGCTGTTTTTT.

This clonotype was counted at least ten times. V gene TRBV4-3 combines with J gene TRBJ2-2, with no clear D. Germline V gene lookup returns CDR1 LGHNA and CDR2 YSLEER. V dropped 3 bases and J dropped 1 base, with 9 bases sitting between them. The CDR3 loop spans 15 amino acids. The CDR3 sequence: CASSHFPVNTGELFF. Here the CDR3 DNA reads TGCGCCAGCAGCCATTTTCCAGTGAACACCGGGGAGCTGTTTTTT.

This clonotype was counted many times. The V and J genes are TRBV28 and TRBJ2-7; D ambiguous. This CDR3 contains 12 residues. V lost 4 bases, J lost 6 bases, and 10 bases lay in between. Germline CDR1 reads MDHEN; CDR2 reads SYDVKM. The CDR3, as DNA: TGTGCCAGCAGTTCTTTGGCGAGCGAGCAGTACTTC. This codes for CASSSLASEQYF.

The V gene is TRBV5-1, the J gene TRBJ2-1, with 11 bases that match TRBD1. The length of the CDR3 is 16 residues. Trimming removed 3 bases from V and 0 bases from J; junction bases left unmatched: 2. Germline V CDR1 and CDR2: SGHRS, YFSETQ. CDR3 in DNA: TGCGCCAGCAGCTCCGGGACAGGGGGCTCCTACAATGAGCAGTTCTTC. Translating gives CASSSGTGGSYNEQFF.

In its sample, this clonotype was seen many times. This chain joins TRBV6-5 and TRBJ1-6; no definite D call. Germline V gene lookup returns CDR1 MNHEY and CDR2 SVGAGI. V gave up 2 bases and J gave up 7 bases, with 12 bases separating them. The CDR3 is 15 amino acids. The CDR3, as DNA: TGTGCCAGCAGTTACAGCCAGCCACTAAATTCACCCCTCCACTTT. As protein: CASSYSQPLNSPLHF.

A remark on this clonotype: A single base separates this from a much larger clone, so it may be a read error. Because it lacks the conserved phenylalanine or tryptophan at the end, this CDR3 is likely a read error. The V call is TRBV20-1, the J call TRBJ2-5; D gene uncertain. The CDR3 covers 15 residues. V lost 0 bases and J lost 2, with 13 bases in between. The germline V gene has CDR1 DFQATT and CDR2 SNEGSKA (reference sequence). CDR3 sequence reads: CSARDSSNLQETQYY. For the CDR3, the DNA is TGCAGTGCTAGAGATAGTTCCAATCTACAAGAGACCCAGTACTAC.

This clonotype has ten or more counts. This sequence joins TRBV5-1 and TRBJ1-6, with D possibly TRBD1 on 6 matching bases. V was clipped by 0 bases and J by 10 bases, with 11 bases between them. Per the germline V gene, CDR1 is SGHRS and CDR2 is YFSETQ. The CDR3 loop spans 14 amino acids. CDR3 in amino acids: CASSLEEGGSPLHF. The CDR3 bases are TGCGCCAGCAGCTTGGAGGAGGGGGGATCACCCCTCCACTTT.

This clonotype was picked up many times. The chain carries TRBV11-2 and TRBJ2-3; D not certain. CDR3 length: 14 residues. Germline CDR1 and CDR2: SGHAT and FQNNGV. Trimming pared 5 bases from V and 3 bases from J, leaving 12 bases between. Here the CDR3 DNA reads TGTGCCAGCAGCCTCCAGACCAGGACAGATACGCAGTATTTT. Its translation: CASSLQTRTDTQYF.

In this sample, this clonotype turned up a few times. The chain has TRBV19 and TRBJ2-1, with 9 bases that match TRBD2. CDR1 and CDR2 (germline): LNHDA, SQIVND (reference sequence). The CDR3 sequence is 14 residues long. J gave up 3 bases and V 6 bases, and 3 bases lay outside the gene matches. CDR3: CASSGLAIYNEQFF. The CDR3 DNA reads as TGTGCCAGTAGCGGACTAGCGATCTACAATGAGCAGTTCTTC.

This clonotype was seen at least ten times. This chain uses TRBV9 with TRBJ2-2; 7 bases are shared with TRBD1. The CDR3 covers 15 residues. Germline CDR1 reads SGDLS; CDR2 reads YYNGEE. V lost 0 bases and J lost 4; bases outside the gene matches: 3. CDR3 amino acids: CASSVENRGTGELFF. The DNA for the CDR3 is TGTGCCAGCAGCGTAGAGAACAGGGGCACCGGGGAGCTGTTTTTT.

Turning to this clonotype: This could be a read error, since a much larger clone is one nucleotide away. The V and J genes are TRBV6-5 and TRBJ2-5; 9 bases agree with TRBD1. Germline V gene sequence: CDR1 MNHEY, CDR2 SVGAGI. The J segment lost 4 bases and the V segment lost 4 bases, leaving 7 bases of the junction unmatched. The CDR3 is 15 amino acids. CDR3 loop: CASSFAKDRGETQYF. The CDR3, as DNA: TGTGCCAGCAGTTTCGCAAAGGACAGGGGAGAGACCCAGTACTTC.

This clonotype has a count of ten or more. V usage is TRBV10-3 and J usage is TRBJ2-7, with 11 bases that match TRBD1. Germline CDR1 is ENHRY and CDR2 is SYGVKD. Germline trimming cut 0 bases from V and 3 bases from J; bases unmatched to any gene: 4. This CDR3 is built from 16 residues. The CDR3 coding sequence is TGTGCCATCAGTGAGTCGCTGGGACAGGGGGTCTACGAGCAGTACTTC. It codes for CAISESLGQGVYEQYF.

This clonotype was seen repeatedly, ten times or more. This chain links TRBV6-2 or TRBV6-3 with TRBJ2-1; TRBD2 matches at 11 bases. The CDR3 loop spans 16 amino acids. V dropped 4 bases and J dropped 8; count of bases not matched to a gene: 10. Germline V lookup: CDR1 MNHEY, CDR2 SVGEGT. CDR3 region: CASSSSRLAGRDEQFF. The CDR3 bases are TGTGCCAGCAGTTCTTCCCGACTAGCGGGAAGGGATGAGCAGTTCTTC.

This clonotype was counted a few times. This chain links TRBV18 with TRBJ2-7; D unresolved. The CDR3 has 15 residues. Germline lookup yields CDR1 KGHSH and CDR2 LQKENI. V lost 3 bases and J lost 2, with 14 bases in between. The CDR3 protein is CASSPGVGSPYEQYF. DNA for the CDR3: TGTGCCAGCTCACCCGGTGTGGGATCCCCCTACGAGCAGTACTTC.

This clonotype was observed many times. The CDR3 region has the DNA TGTGCCAGCAGTTTAAGTGGAGAAAAACTGTTTTTT. This translates into CASSLSGEKLFF. V usage is TRBV28 and J usage is TRBJ1-4; unclear D gene. CDR1 MDHEN and CDR2 SYDVKM come from the germline V gene. The ends were cut back, 2 bases at V and 8 bases at J, with 6 bases in the middle. This CDR3 contains 12 residues.

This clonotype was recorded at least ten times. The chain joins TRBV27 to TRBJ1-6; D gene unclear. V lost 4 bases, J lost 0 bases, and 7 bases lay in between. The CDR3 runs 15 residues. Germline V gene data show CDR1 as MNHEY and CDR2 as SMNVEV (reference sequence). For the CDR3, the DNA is TGTGCCAGCAGTTCCCGCGTCTCCTATAATTCACCCCTCCACTTT. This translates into CASSSRVSYNSPLHF.

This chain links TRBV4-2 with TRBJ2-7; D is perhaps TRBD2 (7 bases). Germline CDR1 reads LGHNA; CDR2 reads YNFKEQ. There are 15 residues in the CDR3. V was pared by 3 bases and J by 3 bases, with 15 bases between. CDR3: CASSQGRDILYEQYF. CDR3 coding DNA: TGTGCCAGCAGCCAGGGGAGGGACATCCTCTACGAGCAGTACTTC.

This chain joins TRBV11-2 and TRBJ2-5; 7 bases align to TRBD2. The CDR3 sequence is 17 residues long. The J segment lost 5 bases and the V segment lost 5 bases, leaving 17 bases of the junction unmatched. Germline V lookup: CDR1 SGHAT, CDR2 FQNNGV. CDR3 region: CASSQSPSGARRETQYF. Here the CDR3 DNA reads TGTGCCAGCAGCCAAAGCCCAAGCGGGGCCCGGCGGGAGACCCAGTACTTC.

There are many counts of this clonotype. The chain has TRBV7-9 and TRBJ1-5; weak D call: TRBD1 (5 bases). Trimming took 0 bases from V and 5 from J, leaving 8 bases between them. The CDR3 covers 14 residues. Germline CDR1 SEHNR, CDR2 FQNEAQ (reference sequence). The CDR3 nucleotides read TGTGCCAGCAGCTTAGCAGGGGTTGATCAGCCCCAGCATTTT. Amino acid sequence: CASSLAGVDQPQHF. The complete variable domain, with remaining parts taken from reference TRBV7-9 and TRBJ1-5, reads DTGVSQNPRHKITKRGQNVTFRCDPISEHNRLYWYRQTLGQGPEFLTYFQNEAQLEKSRLLSDRFSAERPKGSFSTLEIQRTEQGDSAMYLCASSLAGVDQPQHFGDGTRLSIL.

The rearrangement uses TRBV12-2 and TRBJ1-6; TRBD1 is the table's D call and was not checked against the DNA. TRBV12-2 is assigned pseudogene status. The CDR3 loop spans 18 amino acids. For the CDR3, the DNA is TGTGCAAGTCGCTTAGCGCGTAGGACAGACTCCTATAATTCACCCCTCCACTTT. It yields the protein CASRLARRTDSYNSPLHF.

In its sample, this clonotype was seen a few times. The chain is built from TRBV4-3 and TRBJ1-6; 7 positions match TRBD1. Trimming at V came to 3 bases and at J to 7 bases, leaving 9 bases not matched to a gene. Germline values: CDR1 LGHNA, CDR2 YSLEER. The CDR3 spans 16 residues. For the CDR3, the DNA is TGCGCCAGCAGCCAGGTCCTGGGGACAGCCAATTCACCCCTCCACTTT. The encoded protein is CASSQVLGTANSPLHF.

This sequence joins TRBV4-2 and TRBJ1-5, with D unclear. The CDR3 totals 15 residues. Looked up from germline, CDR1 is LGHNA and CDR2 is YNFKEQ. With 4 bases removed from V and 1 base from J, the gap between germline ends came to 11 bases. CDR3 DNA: TGTGCCAGCAGCCTCAGCGCGGACAGCAATCAGCCCCAGCATTTT. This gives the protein CASSLSADSNQPQHF.

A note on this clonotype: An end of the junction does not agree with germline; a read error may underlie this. CDR3 DNA: TGCACTGCTTTGAGGGACAGCGACTACGAGCAGCACTTC. Protein sequence: CTALRDSDYEQHF. The chain carries TRBV20-1 and TRBJ2-7; 7 nucleotides line up with TRBD1. This CDR3 contains 13 residues. From germline, CDR1 is DFQATT and CDR2 SNEGSKA (reference sequence).

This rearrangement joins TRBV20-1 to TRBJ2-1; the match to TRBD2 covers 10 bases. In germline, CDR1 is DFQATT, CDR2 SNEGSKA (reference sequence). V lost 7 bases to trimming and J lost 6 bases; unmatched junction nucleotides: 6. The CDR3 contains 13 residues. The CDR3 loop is CSERTSGLNEQFF. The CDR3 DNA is TGCAGTGAAAGGACTAGCGGCCTCAATGAGCAGTTCTTC.